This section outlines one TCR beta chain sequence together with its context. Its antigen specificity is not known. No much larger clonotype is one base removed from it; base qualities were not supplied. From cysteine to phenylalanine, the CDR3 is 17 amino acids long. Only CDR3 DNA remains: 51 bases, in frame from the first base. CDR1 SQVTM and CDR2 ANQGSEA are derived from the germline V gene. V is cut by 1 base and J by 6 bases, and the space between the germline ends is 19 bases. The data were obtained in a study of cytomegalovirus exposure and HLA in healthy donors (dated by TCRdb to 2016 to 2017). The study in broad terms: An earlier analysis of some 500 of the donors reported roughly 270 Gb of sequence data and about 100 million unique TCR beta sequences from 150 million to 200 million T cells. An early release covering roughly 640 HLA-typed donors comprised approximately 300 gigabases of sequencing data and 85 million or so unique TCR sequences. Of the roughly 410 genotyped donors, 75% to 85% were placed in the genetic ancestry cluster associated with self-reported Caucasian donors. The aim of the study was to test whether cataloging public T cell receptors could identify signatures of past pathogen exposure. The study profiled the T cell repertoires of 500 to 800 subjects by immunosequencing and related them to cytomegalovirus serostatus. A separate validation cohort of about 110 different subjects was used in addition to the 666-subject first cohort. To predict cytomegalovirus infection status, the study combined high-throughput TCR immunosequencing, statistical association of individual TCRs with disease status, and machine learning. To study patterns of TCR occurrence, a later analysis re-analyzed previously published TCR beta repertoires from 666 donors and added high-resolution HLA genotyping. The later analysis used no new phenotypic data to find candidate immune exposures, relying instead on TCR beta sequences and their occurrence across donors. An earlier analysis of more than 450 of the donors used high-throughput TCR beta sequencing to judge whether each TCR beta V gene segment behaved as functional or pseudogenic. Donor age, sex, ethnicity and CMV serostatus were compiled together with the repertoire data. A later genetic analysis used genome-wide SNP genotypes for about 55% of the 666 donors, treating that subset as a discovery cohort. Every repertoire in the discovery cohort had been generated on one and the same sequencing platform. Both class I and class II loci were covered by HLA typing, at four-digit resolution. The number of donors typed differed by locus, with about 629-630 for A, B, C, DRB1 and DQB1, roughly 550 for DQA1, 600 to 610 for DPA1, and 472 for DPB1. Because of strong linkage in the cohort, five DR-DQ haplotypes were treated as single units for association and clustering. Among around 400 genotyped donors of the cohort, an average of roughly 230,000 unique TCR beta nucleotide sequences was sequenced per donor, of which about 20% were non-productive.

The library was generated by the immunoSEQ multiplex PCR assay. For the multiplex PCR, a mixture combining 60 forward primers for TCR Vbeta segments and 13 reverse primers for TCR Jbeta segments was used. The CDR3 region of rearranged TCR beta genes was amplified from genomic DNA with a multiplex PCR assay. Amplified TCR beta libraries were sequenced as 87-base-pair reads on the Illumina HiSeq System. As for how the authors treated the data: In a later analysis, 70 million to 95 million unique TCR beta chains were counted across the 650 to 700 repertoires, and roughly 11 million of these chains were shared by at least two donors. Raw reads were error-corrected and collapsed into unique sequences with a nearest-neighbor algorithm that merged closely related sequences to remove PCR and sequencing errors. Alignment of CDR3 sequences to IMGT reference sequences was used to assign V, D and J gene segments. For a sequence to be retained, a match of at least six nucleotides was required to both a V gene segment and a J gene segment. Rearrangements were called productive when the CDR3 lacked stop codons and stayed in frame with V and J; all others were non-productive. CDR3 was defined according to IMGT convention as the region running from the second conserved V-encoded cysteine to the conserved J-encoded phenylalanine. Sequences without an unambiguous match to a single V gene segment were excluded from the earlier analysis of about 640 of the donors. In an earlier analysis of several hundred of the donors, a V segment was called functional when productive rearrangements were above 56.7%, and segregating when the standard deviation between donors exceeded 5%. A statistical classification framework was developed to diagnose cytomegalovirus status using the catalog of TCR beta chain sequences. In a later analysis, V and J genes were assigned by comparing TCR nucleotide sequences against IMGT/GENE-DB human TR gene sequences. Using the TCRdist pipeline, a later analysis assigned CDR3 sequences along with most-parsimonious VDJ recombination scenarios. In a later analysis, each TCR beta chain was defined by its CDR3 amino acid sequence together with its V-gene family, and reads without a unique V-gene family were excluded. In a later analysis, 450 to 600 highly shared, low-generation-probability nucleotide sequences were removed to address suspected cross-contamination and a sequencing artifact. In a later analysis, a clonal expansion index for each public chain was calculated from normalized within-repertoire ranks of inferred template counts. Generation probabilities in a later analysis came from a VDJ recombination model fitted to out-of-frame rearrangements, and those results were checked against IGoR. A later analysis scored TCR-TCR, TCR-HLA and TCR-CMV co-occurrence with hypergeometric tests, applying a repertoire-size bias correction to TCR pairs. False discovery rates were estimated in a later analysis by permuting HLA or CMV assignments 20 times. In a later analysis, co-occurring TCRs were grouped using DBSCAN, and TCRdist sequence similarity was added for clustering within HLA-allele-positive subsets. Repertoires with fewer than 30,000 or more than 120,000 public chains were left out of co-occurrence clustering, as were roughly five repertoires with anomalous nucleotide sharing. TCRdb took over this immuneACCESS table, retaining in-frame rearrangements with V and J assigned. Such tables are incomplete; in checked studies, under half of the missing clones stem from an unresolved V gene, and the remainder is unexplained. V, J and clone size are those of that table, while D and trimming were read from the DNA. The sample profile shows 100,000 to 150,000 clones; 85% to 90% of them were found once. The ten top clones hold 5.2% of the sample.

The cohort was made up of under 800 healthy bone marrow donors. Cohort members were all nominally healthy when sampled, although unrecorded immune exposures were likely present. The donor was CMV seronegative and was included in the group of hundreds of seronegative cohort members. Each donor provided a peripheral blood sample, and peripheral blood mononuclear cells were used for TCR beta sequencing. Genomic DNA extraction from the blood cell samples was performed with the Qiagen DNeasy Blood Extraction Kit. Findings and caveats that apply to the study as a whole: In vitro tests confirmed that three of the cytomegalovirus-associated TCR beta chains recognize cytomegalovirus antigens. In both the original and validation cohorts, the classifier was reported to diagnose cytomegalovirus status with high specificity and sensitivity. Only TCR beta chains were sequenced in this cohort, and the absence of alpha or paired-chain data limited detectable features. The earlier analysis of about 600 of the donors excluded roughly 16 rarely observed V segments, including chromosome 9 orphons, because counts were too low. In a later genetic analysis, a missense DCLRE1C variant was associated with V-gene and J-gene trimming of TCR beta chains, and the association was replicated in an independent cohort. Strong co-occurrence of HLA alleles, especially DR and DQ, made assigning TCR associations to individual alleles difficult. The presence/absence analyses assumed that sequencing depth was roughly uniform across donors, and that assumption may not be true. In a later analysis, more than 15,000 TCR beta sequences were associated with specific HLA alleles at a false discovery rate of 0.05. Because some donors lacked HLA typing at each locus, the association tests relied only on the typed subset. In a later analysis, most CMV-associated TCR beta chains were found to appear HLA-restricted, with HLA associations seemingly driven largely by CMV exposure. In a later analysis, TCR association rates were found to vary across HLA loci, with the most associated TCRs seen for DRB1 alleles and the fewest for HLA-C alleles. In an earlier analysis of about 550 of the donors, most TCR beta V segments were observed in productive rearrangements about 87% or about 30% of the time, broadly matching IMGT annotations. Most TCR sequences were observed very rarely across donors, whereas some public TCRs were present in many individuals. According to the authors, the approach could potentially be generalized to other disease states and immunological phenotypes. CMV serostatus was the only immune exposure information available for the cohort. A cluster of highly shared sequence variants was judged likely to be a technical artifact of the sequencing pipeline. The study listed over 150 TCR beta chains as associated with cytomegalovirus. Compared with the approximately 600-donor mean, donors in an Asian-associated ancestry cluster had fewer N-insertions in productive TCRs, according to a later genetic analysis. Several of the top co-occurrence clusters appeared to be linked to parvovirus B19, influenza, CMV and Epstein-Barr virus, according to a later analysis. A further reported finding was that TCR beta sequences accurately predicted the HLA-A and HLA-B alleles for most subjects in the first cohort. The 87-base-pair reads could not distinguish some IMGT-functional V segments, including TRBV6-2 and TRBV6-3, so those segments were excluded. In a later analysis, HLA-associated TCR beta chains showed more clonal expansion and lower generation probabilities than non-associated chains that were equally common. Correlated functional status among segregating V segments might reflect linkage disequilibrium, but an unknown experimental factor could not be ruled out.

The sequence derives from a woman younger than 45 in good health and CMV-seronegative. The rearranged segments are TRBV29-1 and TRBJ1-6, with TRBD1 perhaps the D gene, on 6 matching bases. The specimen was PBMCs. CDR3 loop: CSVEAHLQGRPNSPLHF. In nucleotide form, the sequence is TGCAGCGTTGAAGCGCACCTACAGGGTCGTCCTAATTCACCCCTCCACTTT.